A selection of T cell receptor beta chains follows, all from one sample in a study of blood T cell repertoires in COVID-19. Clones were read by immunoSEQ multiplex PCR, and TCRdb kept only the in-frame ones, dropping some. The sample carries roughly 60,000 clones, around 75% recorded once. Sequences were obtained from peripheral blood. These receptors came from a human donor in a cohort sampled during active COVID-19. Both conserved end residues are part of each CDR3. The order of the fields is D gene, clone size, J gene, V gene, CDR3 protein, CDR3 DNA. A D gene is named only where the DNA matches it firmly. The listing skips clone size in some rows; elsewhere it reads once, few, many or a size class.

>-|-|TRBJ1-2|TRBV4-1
CASSQDAITYNYGYTF
TGCGCCAGCAGCCAAGATGCGATCACTTATAACTATGGCTACACCTTC
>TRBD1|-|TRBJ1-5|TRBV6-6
CASSYPQGNNQPQHF
TGTGCCAGCAGTTACCCACAGGGGAACAATCAGCCCCAGCATTTT
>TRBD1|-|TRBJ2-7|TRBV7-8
CASSFSGQPYEQYF
TGTGCCAGCAGCTTCTCGGGACAGCCCTACGAGCAGTACTTC
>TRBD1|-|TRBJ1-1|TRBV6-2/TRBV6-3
CASSYSTGDTRPEAFF
TGTGCCAGCAGTTACTCGACAGGGGACACCCGTCCTGAAGCTTTCTTT
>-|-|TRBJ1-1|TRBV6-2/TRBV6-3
CASSYAYTEAFF
TGTGCCAGCAGTTACGCGTACACTGAAGCTTTCTTT
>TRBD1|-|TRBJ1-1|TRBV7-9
CASRLGQAYEAFF
TGTGCCAGCAGGTTAGGACAGGCCTATGAAGCTTTCTTT
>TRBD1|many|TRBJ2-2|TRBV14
CASSLGQGYTGELFF
TGTGCCAGCAGCCTAGGACAGGGGTACACCGGGGAGCTGTTTTTT
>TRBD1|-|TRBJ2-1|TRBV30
CAWSGKGQALLEKQFF
TGTGCCTGGAGTGGGAAGGGACAGGCTCTTCTCGAGAAGCAGTTCTTC
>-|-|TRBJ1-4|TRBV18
CASSPNQGSTNEKLFF
TGTGCCAGCTCACCAAACCAGGGATCTACTAATGAAAAACTGTTTTTT
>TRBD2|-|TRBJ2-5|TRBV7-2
CASSQMGGSKETQYF
TGTGCCAGCAGCCAGATGGGCGGGAGCAAAGAGACCCAGTACTTC
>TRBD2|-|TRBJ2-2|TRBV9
CASSVGGRLTGELFF
TGTGCCAGCAGCGTTGGCGGGAGGCTCACCGGGGAGCTGTTTTTT
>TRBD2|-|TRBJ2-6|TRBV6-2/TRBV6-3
CASSSPWGGSSGANVLTF
TGTGCCAGCAGTTCCCCATGGGGAGGGAGCTCTGGGGCCAACGTCCTGACTTTC
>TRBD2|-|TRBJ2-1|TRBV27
CASSSQRGGLNEQFF
TGTGCCAGCAGTTCCCAGCGGGGGGGCCTCAATGAGCAGTTCTTC
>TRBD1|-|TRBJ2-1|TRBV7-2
CASSVGTVYNEQFF
TGTGCCAGCAGCGTGGGGACAGTCTACAATGAGCAGTTCTTC
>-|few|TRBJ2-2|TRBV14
CASSRITGSYTGELFF
TGTGCCAGCAGCCGAATTACAGGGTCTTACACCGGGGAGCTGTTTTTT
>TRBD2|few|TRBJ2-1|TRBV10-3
CAISGEGMRYNEQFF
TGTGCCATCAGTGGGGAGGGGATGAGGTACAATGAGCAGTTCTTC
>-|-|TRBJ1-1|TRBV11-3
CASSRTPEAFF
TGTGCCAGCAGCCGGACACCTGAAGCTTTCTTT
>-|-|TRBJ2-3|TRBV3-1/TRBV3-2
CASSQDGTHTDTQYF
TGTGCCAGCAGCCAAGATGGGACACACACAGATACGCAGTATTTT
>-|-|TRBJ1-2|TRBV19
CASSKTGPLRGYTF
TGTGCCAGTAGTAAGACAGGCCCCCTACGTGGCTACACCTTC
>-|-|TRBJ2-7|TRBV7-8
CASSLSSAGGEQYF
TGTGCCAGCAGCTTATCTAGCGCTGGCGGCGAGCAGTACTTC
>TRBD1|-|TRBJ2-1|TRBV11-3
CASSTGVGNEQFF
TGTGCCAGCAGCACAGGGGTGGGCAATGAGCAGTTCTTC
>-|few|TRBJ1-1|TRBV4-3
CASSQDEGVNTEAFF
TGCGCCAGCAGCCAAGACGAGGGAGTGAACACTGAAGCTTTCTTT
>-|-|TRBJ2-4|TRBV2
CASSEGYGASKNIQYF
TGTGCCAGCAGTGAAGGGTATGGGGCCTCCAAAAACATTCAGTACTTC
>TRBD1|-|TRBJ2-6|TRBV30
CALNRGSGANVLTF
TGTGCCTTAAACAGGGGCTCTGGGGCCAACGTCCTGACTTTC
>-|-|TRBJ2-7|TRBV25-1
CASSDPAQEAYEQYF
TGTGCCAGCAGTGACCCGGCGCAGGAGGCCTACGAGCAGTACTTC
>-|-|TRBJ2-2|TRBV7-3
CASSSLRDSGPGELFF
TGTGCCAGCAGCTCCCTCCGGGACTCGGGCCCCGGGGAGCTGTTTTTT
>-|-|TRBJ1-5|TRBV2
CASRREGSQPQHF
TGTGCCAGCAGGAGGGAGGGAAGCCAGCCCCAGCATTTT
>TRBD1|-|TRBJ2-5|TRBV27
CASSSDRGRETQYF
TGTGCCAGCAGTTCCGACAGGGGGCGAGAGACCCAGTACTTC
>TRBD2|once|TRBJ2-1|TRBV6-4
CASSANGGGKQFF
TGTGCCAGCAGTGCTAACGGGGGGGGTAAGCAGTTCTTC
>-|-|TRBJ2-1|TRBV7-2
CASSRIGQLTYNEQFF
TGTGCCAGCAGCCGGATCGGACAGCTTACCTACAATGAGCAGTTCTTC
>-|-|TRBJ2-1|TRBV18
CASSRPPGSYNEQFF
TGTGCCAGCTCACGACCCCCGGGGTCCTACAATGAGCAGTTCTTC
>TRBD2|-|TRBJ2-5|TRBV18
CASSAGLAKETQYF
TGTGCCAGCTCGGCGGGACTAGCGAAAGAGACCCAGTACTTC
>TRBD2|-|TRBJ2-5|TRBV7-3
CASSLGLAETQYF
TGTGCCAGCAGCCTTGGACTAGCGGAGACCCAGTACTTC
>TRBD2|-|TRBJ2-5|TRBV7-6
CASSVRGLGIRETQYF
TGTGCCAGCAGCGTACGAGGACTAGGGATAAGAGAGACCCAGTACTTC
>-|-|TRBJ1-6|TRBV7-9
CASSSTGSIASPLHF
TGTGCCAGCAGCAGCACAGGGTCTATAGCTTCACCCCTCCACTTT
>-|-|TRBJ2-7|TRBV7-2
CASSLAGNYEQYF
TGTGCCAGCAGCTTGGCGGGGAACTACGAGCAGTACTTC
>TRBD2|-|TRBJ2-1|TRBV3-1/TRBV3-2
CASSQGGGNNEQFF
TGTGCCAGCAGCCAAGGCGGGGGGAACAATGAGCAGTTCTTC
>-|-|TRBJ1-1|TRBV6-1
CASSENGEAFF
TGTGCCAGCAGTGAAAATGGGGAGGCTTTCTTT
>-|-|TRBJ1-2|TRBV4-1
CASSQASGTPYGYTF
TGCGCCAGCAGCCAAGCATCCGGGACACCTTATGGCTACACCTTC
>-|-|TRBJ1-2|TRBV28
CASRTDGQNYGYTF
TGTGCCAGCAGAACGGACGGACAGAACTATGGCTACACCTTC
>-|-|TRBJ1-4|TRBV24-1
CATSDPSRAGEKLFF
TGTGCCACCAGTGATCCATCCCGGGCGGGGGAAAAACTGTTTTTT
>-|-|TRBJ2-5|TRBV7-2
CASSRQGRGLRAQETQYF
TGTGCCAGCAGCCGCCAAGGGCGAGGTTTGCGGGCACAAGAGACCCAGTACTTC
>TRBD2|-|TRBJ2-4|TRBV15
CATSWGGNIQYF
TGTGCCACCAGCTGGGGGGGAAACATTCAGTACTTC
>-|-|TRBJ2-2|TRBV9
CASSSGHSTGELFF
TGTGCCAGCAGCTCAGGACATTCCACCGGGGAGCTGTTTTTT
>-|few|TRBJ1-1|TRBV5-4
CATRWVGGEAFF
TGTGCCACCCGATGGGTGGGGGGTGAAGCTTTCTTT
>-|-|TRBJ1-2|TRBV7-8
CASSLDSYGYTF
TGTGCCAGCAGCTTAGATAGCTATGGCTACACCTTC
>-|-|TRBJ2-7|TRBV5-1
CASSLGGSGSYEQYF
TGCGCCAGCAGTCTTGGCGGCAGTGGGTCCTACGAGCAGTACTTC
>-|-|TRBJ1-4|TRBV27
CASRGHANEKLFF
TGTGCCAGCAGGGGGCACGCTAATGAAAAACTGTTTTTT
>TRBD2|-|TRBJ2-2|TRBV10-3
CAILAGTSGSTGELFF
TGTGCCATCCTCGCGGGGACTAGCGGGAGTACCGGGGAGCTGTTTTTT
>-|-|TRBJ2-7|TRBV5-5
CASSYLGGAPYEQYF
TGTGCCAGCAGCTACCTAGGGGGGGCCCCCTACGAGCAGTACTTC
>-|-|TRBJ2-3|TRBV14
CASSQVVSLAKDTQYF
TGTGCCAGCAGCCAAGTTGTCTCCTTAGCAAAAGATACGCAGTATTTT
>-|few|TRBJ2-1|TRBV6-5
CASSPAGISYNEQFF
TGTGCCAGCAGTCCGGCAGGGATCTCCTACAATGAGCAGTTCTTC
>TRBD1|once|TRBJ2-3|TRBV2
CATDSGTGTDTQYF
TGTGCCACCGACTCCGGGACAGGCACAGATACGCAGTATTTT
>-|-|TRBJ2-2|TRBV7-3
CASSFGGSGELFF
TGTGCCAGCAGCTTTGGAGGGTCCGGGGAGCTGTTTTTT